The source of this TCR beta chain is a study of type 1 regulatory T cells. Trimming cost V 3 bases and J 2 bases, with 17 bases left between them. The germline gives CDR1 SGHRS, CDR2 YFSETQ. The CDR3 contains 16 residues. One entry per CDR3 protein results from TCRdb running MiXCR on the reads. The table records more than 60,000 distinct CDR3 sequences, 62% of them present only once. There are a few counts of this clonotype. What it recognizes is unknown. The material sequenced was cultured non-Tr1 T cells, either the whole culture or a sorted T cell fraction (not recorded which). This sequence was found in a human donor in good health. This chain connects TRBV5-1 to TRBJ2-5, with D possibly being TRBD1 (6 bases). CDR3 residues: CASSSGLQGGQETQYF. CDR3 in DNA: TGCGCCAGCAGCTCCGGTTTACAGGGTGGGCAAGAGACCCAGTACTTC. The whole variable domain, filled in from reference TRBV5-1 and TRBJ2-5, reads KAGVTQTPRYLIKTRGQQVTLSCSPISGHRSVSWYQQTPGQGLQFLFEYFSETQRNKGNFPGRFSGRQFSNSRSEMNVSTLELGDSALYLCASSSGLQGGQETQYFGPGTRLLVL.